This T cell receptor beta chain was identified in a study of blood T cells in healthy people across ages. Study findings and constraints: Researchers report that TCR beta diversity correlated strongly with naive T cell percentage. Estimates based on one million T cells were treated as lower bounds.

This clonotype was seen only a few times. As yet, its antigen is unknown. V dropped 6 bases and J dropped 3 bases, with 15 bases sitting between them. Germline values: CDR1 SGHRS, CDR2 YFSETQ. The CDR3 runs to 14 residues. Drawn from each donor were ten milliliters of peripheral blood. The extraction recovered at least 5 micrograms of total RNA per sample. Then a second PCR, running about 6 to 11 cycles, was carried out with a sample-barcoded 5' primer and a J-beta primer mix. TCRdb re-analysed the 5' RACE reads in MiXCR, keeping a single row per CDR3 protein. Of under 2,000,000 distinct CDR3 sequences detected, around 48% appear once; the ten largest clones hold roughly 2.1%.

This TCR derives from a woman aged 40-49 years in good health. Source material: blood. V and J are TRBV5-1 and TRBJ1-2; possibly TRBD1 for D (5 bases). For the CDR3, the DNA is TGCGCCAGCAACCGAGGGGCGTCCGACTATGGCTACACCTTC. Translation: CASNRGASDYGYTF.